The next 11 T cell receptor beta chains were all read from a single sample in a study of blood T cell repertoires in COVID-19. Profiling relied on immunoSEQ multiplex PCR, and the TCRdb table lists in-frame clones only, not all of them. The table has about 220,000 clones, less than 85% seen once; the top ten hold roughly 7%. Sequences were obtained from peripheral blood. Receptors originate from a woman between 65 and 79 years old with acute or convalescent COVID-19.

This clone was seen just once. The rearrangement joins TRBV24-1 to TRBJ2-5; possible D gene TRBD2, 6 bases. Germline V lookup: CDR1 KGHDR, CDR2 SFDVKD. Trimming left V 10 bases short and J 7 bases short, with 15 bases between. This CDR3 has 12 amino acids. Here the CDR3 reads CATSDYRGTQYF. The CDR3 DNA follows: TGTGCCACGTCGGACTACCGCGGGACCCAGTACTTC.

Here the CDR3 reads CASSVVPGGTTDTQYF. CDR3 in DNA: TGTGCCAGCAGCGTAGTTCCCGGGGGGACAACAGATACGCAGTATTTT. The chain couples TRBV9 to TRBJ2-3, with D possibly TRBD2 on 7 matching bases. Trimming stripped 0 bases from V and 3 bases from J, with 14 bases between. CDR3 length: 16 residues. CDR1 is SGDLS, CDR2 YYNGEE, per germline. Combining the CDR3 with reference TRBV9 and TRBJ2-3 gives the whole variable domain DSGVTQTPKHLITATGQRVTLRCSPRSGDLSVYWYQQSLDQGLQFLIQYYNGEERAKGNILERFSAQQFPDLHSELNLSSLELGDSALYFCASSVVPGGTTDTQYFGPGTRLTVL.

The chain employs TRBV25-1 and TRBJ2-1; the D gene is possibly TRBD2 (5 bases). The CDR3 contains 16 residues. In germline, CDR1 is MGHDK, CDR2 SYGVNS. The V end lost 2 bases, the J end lost 6 bases, and 17 bases lay between the germline ends. DNA for the CDR3: TGTGCCAGCAGTGAACTGGGCGGGCTTGTTGGCAATGAGCAGTTCTTC. It yields the protein CASSELGGLVGNEQFF.

The chain combines TRBV5-1 with TRBJ1-2, with 8 nucleotides matching TRBD1. Germline lookup yields CDR1 SGHRS and CDR2 YFSETQ. Unmatched junction bases numbered 9, after V lost 0 bases and J lost 8 bases. CDR3 length: 15 residues. CDR3 loop: CASSLAPGQGGGYTF. The CDR3 nucleotides are TGCGCCAGCAGCTTGGCCCCAGGACAGGGAGGCGGCTACACCTTC.

Note on this clone: Mismatch with germline at one junction end may stem from a read error. The chain recombines TRBV12-3 or TRBV12-4 with TRBJ2-1, with a possible D match to TRBD2 (5 bases). This CDR3 has 11 residues. This CDR3 is CASSLANWQFF. The CDR3 coding sequence is TGTGCCAGCAGTCTAGCCAACTGGCAGTTCTTC.

A remark on this clone: The identical CDR3 is also encoded by other nucleotide sequences in the sample. V gene TRBV24-1 combines with J gene TRBJ1-4; 8 bases match TRBD1. The CDR3 sequence is 15 residues long. V dropped 4 bases and J dropped 8; count of bases not matched to a gene: 8. Germline CDR1 KGHDR, CDR2 SFDVKD. CDR3 sequence reads: CATSDPGQGGEKLFF. The CDR3 DNA sequence: TGTGCCACCAGTGACCCAGGACAGGGCGGAGAAAAACTGTTTTTT.

The gene calls are TRBV20-1 and TRBJ2-1; TRBD2 matches 8 bases. Per germline, CDR1 DFQATT and CDR2 SNEGSKA (reference sequence). The CDR3 sequence is 14 residues long. V lost 3 bases, J lost 5 bases, and 6 bases stayed unmatched. The CDR3, as DNA: TGCAGTGCTAGTGGAGCGGGGGCGAACAATGAGCAGTTCTTC. It translates to CSASGAGANNEQFF.

The chain recombines TRBV7-8 with TRBJ2-3; the match to TRBD2 covers 7 bases. The V segment lost 5 bases and the J segment 5 bases; nucleotides outside the gene matches: 19. The V gene's germline CDR1 is SGHVS and CDR2 FQNEAQ. This CDR3 spans 18 amino acids. The CDR3 spells CASSEASSGHHLGDTQYF. The CDR3 DNA sequence: TGTGCCAGCAGCGAAGCATCTAGCGGACATCACCTGGGAGATACGCAGTATTTT.

This rearrangement joins TRBV10-3 to TRBJ2-2, with D perhaps TRBD2 (5 bases). Germline loops: CDR1 ENHRY, CDR2 SYGVKD. The CDR3 contains 15 residues. V lost 5 bases to trimming and J lost 5 bases, with 15 bases between them. This CDR3 is CAISPSSRATGELFF. The CDR3 DNA reads as TGTGCCATCAGTCCTTCTAGCCGAGCGACCGGGGAGCTGTTTTTT.

The table lists this clone with a count of one. V gene TRBV7-2 combines with J gene TRBJ1-3; D unclear. Germline CDR1 SGHTA, CDR2 FQGNSA. This CDR3 spans 14 amino acids. V was cut by 2 bases and J by 4 bases, with 9 bases left in between. The CDR3 nucleotides are TGTGCCAGCAGCTTATCGGTAATGGGAAACACCATATATTTT. Its protein product is CASSLSVMGNTIYF.

V and J are TRBV6-5 and TRBJ1-1; weak D call: TRBD1 (5 bases). The V and J ends lost 6 bases and 1 base respectively, with 12 bases between them. CDR3 length: 14 amino acids. The germline V gene has CDR1 MNHEY and CDR2 SVGAGI. CDR3 in amino acids: CASSYHQGNTEAFF. In DNA form, the CDR3 reads TGTGCCAGCAGCTACCATCAGGGGAACACTGAAGCTTTCTTT.